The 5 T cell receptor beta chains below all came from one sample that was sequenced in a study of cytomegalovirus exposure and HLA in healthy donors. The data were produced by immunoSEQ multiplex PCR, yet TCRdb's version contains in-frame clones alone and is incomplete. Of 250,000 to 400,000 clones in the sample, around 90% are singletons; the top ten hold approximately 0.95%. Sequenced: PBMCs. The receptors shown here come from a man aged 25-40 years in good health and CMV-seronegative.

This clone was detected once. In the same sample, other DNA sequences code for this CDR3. Here the CDR3 reads CASSIGTGLYEQYF. The CDR3 DNA reads as TGTGCCAGTAGTATTGGGACAGGTCTATACGAGCAGTACTTC. The chain has TRBV19 and TRBJ2-7; TRBD1 matches at 8 bases. V gave up 3 bases and J gave up 4 bases; unmatched junction bases: 5. Looked up from germline, CDR1 is LNHDA and CDR2 is SQIVND (reference sequence). The CDR3 extends over 14 amino acids.

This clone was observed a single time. The CDR3 bases are TGTGCCAGCTCAACTAGGACAGGGGCGCAGTATTTT. Translated: CASSTRTGAQYF. V gene TRBV18 combines with J gene TRBJ2-3; TRBD1 matches at 9 bases. The V and J ends lost 5 bases and 10 bases, in that order; junction bases with no gene match: 4. CDR3 size: 12 residues. Germline V gene lookup returns CDR1 KGHSH and CDR2 LQKENI. Drawing the rest from reference TRBV18 and TRBJ2-3, the complete variable domain is NAGVMQNPRHLVRRRGQEARLRCSPMKGHSHVYWYRQLPEEGLKFMVYLQKENIIDESGMPKERFSAEFPKEGPSILRIQQVVRGDSAAYFCASSTRTGAQYFGPGTRLTVL.

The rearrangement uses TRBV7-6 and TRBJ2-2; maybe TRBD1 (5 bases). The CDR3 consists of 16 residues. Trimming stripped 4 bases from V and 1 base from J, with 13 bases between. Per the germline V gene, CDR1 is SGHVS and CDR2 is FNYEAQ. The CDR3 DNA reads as TGTGCCAGCAGCTCCGATTGGGGCGAGAACACCGGGGAGCTGTTTTTT. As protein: CASSSDWGENTGELFF.

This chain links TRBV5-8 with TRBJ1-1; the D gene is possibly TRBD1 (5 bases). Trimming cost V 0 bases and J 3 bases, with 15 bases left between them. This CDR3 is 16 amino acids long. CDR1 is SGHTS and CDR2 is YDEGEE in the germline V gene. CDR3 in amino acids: CASSLASGWGYTEAFF. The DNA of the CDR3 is TGTGCCAGCAGCTTGGCGTCAGGCTGGGGCTACACTGAAGCTTTCTTT.

CDR3 protein: CASSLAGYTGELFF. CDR3 nucleotides: TGTGCCAGCAGCTTGGCAGGGTACACCGGGGAGCTGTTTTTT. This chain connects TRBV7-9 to TRBJ2-2; a possible D gene is TRBD1 (5 bases). V was pared by 3 bases and J by 3 bases, with 8 bases between. Germline V gene sequence: CDR1 SEHNR, CDR2 FQNEAQ (reference sequence). CDR3 size: 14 residues.